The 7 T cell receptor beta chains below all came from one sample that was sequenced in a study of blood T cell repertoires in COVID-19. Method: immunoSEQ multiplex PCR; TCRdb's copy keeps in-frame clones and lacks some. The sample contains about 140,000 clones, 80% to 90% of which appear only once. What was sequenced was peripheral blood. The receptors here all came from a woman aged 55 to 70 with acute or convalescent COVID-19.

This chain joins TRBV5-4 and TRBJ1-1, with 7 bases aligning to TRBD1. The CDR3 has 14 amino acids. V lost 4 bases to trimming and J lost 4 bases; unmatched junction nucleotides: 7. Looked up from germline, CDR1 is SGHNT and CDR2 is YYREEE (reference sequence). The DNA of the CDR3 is TGTGCCAGCAGCCTCCTTCCAGGGGGCACTGAAGCTTTCTTT. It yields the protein CASSLLPGGTEAFF.

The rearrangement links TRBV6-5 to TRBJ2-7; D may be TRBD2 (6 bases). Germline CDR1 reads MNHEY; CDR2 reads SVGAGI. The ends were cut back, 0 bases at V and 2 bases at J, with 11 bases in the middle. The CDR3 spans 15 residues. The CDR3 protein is CASSYSVGGTYEQYF. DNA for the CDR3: TGTGCCAGCAGTTACTCGGTCGGGGGAACCTACGAGCAGTACTTC.

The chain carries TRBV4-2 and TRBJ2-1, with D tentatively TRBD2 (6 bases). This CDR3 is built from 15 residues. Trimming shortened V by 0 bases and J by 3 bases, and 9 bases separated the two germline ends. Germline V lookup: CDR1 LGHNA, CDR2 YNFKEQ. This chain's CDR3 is CASSQDGGFYNEQFF. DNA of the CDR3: TGTGCCAGCAGCCAAGATGGGGGGTTCTACAATGAGCAGTTCTTC.

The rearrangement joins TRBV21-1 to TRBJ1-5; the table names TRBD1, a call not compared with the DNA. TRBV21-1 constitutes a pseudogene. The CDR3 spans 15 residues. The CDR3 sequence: CASSRDRGRNQPQHF. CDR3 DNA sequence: TGTGCCAGCAGCCGGGACAGGGGGCGTAATCAGCCCCAGCATTTT.

DNA for the CDR3: TGTGCCTGGAGTAAGACAGGGGTTCACACTGAAGCTTTCTTT. This encodes CAWSKTGVHTEAFF. The chain carries TRBV30 and TRBJ1-1; 8 bases line up with TRBD1. Trimming cost V 2 bases and J 3 bases; bases outside gene matches: 5. There are 14 residues in the CDR3. Germline-derived CDR1 and CDR2 are GTSNPN and SVGIG (reference sequence).

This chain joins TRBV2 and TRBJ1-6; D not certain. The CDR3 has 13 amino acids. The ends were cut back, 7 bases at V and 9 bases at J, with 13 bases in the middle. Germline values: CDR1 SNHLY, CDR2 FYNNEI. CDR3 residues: CASIGRLGSPLHF. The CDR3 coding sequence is TGTGCCAGCATAGGTAGACTTGGTTCACCCCTCCACTTT.

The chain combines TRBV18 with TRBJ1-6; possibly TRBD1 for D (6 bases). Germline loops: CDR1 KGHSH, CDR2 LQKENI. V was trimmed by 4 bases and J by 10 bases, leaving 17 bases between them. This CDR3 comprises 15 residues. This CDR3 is CASSQDTGTRSPLHF. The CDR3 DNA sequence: TGTGCCAGCTCACAAGACACCGGGACAAGATCACCCCTCCACTTT.